Following are 29 T cell receptor beta chains from one sample sequenced in a study of blood T cell repertoires in COVID-19. TCRdb's copy holds only in-frame clones and misses some; the assay was immunoSEQ multiplex PCR. The sample includes about 88,000 clones, about 90% of them seen just once. Specimen: peripheral blood. The receptors shown here come from a young man with COVID-19, enrolled during active disease.

The chain couples TRBV2 to TRBJ1-1, with unresolved D. CDR1 SNHLY and CDR2 FYNNEI come from the germline V gene. The CDR3 sequence is 10 residues long. The CDR3, as DNA: TGTGCGCTGTCCGGCGGGGAAGCTTTCTTT. As protein: CALSGGEAFF.

In this sample, this clone turned up once. The chain joins TRBV28 to TRBJ1-5, with D possibly being TRBD1 (5 bases). This CDR3 spans 16 amino acids. V was pared by 5 bases and J by 3 bases, with 17 bases between. Germline CDR1 is MDHEN and CDR2 is SYDVKM. The CDR3 loop is CASSISGWYFNQPQHF. The CDR3 DNA sequence: TGTGCCAGCAGTATCTCAGGGTGGTACTTCAATCAGCCCCAGCATTTT.

The V gene is TRBV24-1, the J gene TRBJ2-1, with 10 bases aligning to TRBD1. CDR1 is KGHDR, CDR2 SFDVKD, per germline. V was pared by 5 bases and J by 7 bases, with 4 bases of the junction left unmatched. This CDR3 spans 14 amino acids. For the CDR3, the DNA is TGTGCCACCAGTGGACAGGGGGCGCGGAATGAGCAGTTCTTC. Protein product: CATSGQGARNEQFF.

This clone was seen more than once but under ten times. The chain is built from TRBV20-1 and TRBJ2-1; TRBD2 matches 10 bases. Unmatched junction bases numbered 7, after V lost 3 bases and J lost 5 bases. This CDR3 comprises 15 residues. Germline V gene data show CDR1 as DFQATT and CDR2 as SNEGSKA (reference sequence). CDR3 sequence: CSASGLADPNNEQFF. The DNA of the CDR3 is TGCAGTGCTAGTGGACTAGCGGACCCAAACAATGAGCAGTTCTTC.

The rearrangement links TRBV19 to TRBJ1-5; TRBD1 matches 10 bases. CDR3 length: 15 residues. Germline V lookup: CDR1 LNHDA, CDR2 SQIVND (reference sequence). Trimming took 3 bases from V and 6 from J; bases not matched to a gene: 5. The CDR3 loop is CASSIGTGAFQPQHF. The CDR3 bases are TGTGCCAGTAGTATCGGGACAGGGGCATTTCAGCCCCAGCATTTT.

The chain combines TRBV6-1 with TRBJ1-2, with unresolved D. Germline CDR1 reads MNHNS; CDR2 reads SASEGT. Trimming removed 3 bases at V and 5 bases at J, with 13 bases between. This CDR3 contains 14 residues. The CDR3 nucleotides read TGTGCCAGCAGTGATACGGGGATGGGTTATGGCTACACCTTC. Amino acids: CASSDTGMGYGYTF.

The genes are TRBV19 and TRBJ2-3, with D possibly being TRBD1 (6 bases). The germline V gene encodes CDR1 LNHDA and CDR2 SQIVND (reference sequence). Trimming left V 3 bases short and J 3 bases short, with 7 bases between. CDR3 length: 13 residues. In DNA form, the CDR3 reads TGTGCCAGTAGTATTGGACAGACAGATACGCAGTATTTT. Protein product: CASSIGQTDTQYF.

The chain carries TRBV7-9 and TRBJ2-7, with 7 bases fitting TRBD1. CDR3 length: 14 residues. Losses at the gene ends were 5 bases for V and 2 bases for J; bases not matched to a gene: 6. Germline lookup yields CDR1 SEHNR and CDR2 FQNEAQ (reference sequence). CDR3 nucleotides: TGTGCCAGCAGCGCCCCCGGGACAGCCTACGAGCAGTACTTC. Protein sequence: CASSAPGTAYEQYF.

The chain combines TRBV30 with TRBJ2-7; D ambiguous. The CDR3 has 12 residues. Germline values: CDR1 GTSNPN, CDR2 SVGIG (reference sequence). V shed 0 bases and J shed 5 bases, with 8 bases lying between them. The CDR3 loop reads CAWSVRPDEQYF. Written as DNA, the CDR3 is TGTGCCTGGAGTGTACGTCCAGACGAGCAGTACTTC.

This rearrangement joins TRBV7-2 to TRBJ2-7, with TRBD2 identical over 10 bases. Germline CDR1 is SGHTA and CDR2 is FQGNSA. The junction had 10 bases not matched to a gene; V was cut back by 5 bases and J by 6 bases. The CDR3 spans 15 residues. CDR3 bases: TGTGCCAGCAGCCGCCAGACTAGCGGGTCAGGCGAGCAGTACTTC. Protein: CASSRQTSGSGEQYF. Combining the CDR3 with reference TRBV7-2 and TRBJ2-7 gives the whole variable domain GAGVSQSPSNKVTEKGKDVELRCDPISGHTALYWYRQSLGQGLEFLIYFQGNSAPDKSGLPSDRFSAERTGGSVSTLTIQRTQQEDSAVYLCASSRQTSGSGEQYFGPGTRLTVT.

The chain employs TRBV11-3 and TRBJ2-2; tentatively, D is TRBD1 (5 bases). V lost 5 bases to trimming and J lost 4 bases, with 17 bases between them. Germline V CDR1 and CDR2: SGHNT, YENEEA. This CDR3 is built from 16 residues. CDR3: CASSKTPRVSTGELFF. The CDR3 bases are TGTGCCAGCAGCAAAACCCCCAGGGTTTCCACCGGGGAGCTGTTTTTT.

CDR3 in DNA: TGTGCCAGCAGCTTAGCGGGGCGGCACTCTGGAAACACCATATATTTT. It is translated as CASSLAGRHSGNTIYF. This chain links TRBV7-2 with TRBJ1-3; D might be TRBD1 (5 bases). V was pared by 0 bases and J by 0 bases, with 9 bases between. The CDR3 length is 16 residues. In germline, CDR1 is SGHTA, CDR2 FQGNSA.

The table lists this clone with a few counts. The rearrangement joins TRBV4-3 to TRBJ2-7, with TRBD1 matching over 11 bases. Germline values: CDR1 LGHNA, CDR2 YSLEER. J was trimmed by 3 bases and V by 0 bases; bases with no gene match: 4. The CDR3 totals 16 residues. The CDR3, as DNA: TGCGCCAGCAGCCAAGATGAGGGGACAGGGGGCTACGAGCAGTACTTC. Protein product: CASSQDEGTGGYEQYF.

V usage is TRBV3-1 (or the pseudogene TRBV3-2) and J usage is TRBJ2-1, with D hard to call. V lost 5 bases and J lost 6, with 14 bases in between. Germline V CDR1 and CDR2: LGHDT, YNNKEL (reference sequence). The CDR3 is 14 residues long. The CDR3 DNA sequence: TGTGCCAGCAGCGTATCCCGAGGTGGCAATGAGCAGTTCTTC. Translated, it gives CASSVSRGGNEQFF.

The V call is TRBV6-6, the J call TRBJ2-1, with TRBD2 as a possible D gene (6 bases). Deletions cut 2 bases from V and 9 bases from J, with 11 bases between. Germline CDR1 is MNHNY and CDR2 is SVGAGI (reference sequence). This CDR3 region has 13 residues. The CDR3: CASSYGTGGEQFF. As DNA, the CDR3 is TGTGCCAGCAGTTACGGGACCGGGGGTGAGCAGTTCTTC.

In its sample, this clone was seen once. This chain links TRBV6-5 with TRBJ1-1; 8 nucleotides line up with TRBD1. Per germline, CDR1 MNHEY and CDR2 SVGAGI. The CDR3 covers 15 residues. The V and J ends lost 4 bases and 0 bases, in that order; junction bases with no gene match: 4. The DNA for the CDR3 is TGTGCCAGCAGTTGGACAGGGCCCCTGAACACTGAAGCTTTCTTT. Protein product: CASSWTGPLNTEAFF.

V and J are TRBV28 and TRBJ2-1; 8 nucleotides line up with TRBD1. Per the germline V gene, CDR1 is MDHEN and CDR2 is SYDVKM. The CDR3 contains 16 residues. The J segment lost 0 bases and the V segment lost 3 bases, leaving 4 bases of the junction unmatched. DNA of the CDR3: TGTGCCAGCAGTTTTCCAGGGGGCTTCTCCTACAATGAGCAGTTCTTC. Translating it yields CASSFPGGFSYNEQFF. The full variable domain, completed using reference TRBV28 and TRBJ2-1, is DVKVTQSSRYLVKRTGEKVFLECVQDMDHENMFWYRQDPGLGLRLIYFSYDVKMKEKGDIPEGYSVSREKKERFSLILESASTNQTSMYLCASSFPGGFSYNEQFFGPGTRLTVL.

Points on this clone: At one end, the junction sequence differs from germline, possibly due to a read error. The gene calls are TRBV18 and TRBJ1-4, with D perhaps TRBD1 (5 bases). This CDR3 is 15 amino acids long. Germline CDR1 reads KGHSH; CDR2 reads LQKENI. The CDR3: CASSRSGTAGEKLLF. The CDR3, as DNA: TGTGCCAGCTCACGGAGCGGGACCGCGGGGGAAAAACTGCTTTTT. The full variable domain, with the rest looked up from reference TRBV18 and TRBJ1-4, is NAGVMQNPRHLVRRRGQEARLRCSPMKGHSHVYWYRQLPEEGLKFMVYLQKENIIDESGMPKERFSAEFPKEGPSILRIQQVVRGDSAAYFCASSRSGTAGEKLLFGSGTQLSVL.

The V gene is TRBV7-9, the J gene TRBJ1-6; TRBD1 might be the D (6 bases). The CDR3 covers 15 residues. The V gene's germline CDR1 is SEHNR and CDR2 FQNEAQ (reference sequence). Between the trimmed V and J ends, which lost 3 bases and 6 bases, there was a span of 12 bases. CDR3 amino acids: CASSFREGGNSPLHF. In DNA, the CDR3 is TGTGCCAGCAGCTTTCGGGAGGGGGGTAATTCACCCCTCCACTTT.

The chain joins TRBV4-3 to TRBJ2-4; TRBD2 might be the D (6 bases). The CDR3 extends over 14 amino acids. In germline, CDR1 is LGHNA, CDR2 YSLEER. Trimming took 0 bases from V and 9 from J, leaving 12 bases between them. CDR3 bases: TGCGCCAGCAGCCAAGATCGGCTAGCGCCCATTCAGTACTTC. Its protein product is CASSQDRLAPIQYF.

The chain uses TRBV2 and TRBJ1-5; TRBD1 is a possible D gene (6 bases). In germline, CDR1 is SNHLY, CDR2 FYNNEI. The V end lost 9 bases, the J end lost 5 bases, and 14 bases lay between the germline ends. This CDR3 region has 13 residues. CDR3 bases: TGTGCCAGTGCACTAGGGGGATATCAGCCCCAGCATTTT. Residues: CASALGGYQPQHF.

The CDR3 is CASSLDRETDTQYF. The CDR3 DNA follows: TGTGCCAGCAGCTTAGACCGGGAAACAGATACGCAGTATTTT. This chain joins TRBV7-7 and TRBJ2-3; a weak D match, TRBD2 (5 bases). Between the trimmed V and J ends, which lost 1 base and 3 bases, there was a span of 8 bases. In germline, CDR1 is SSHAT, CDR2 FNYEAQ (reference sequence). The CDR3 contains 14 residues.

The chain links TRBV3-1 (or the pseudogene TRBV3-2) to TRBJ1-5; possible D gene TRBD1, 5 bases. Germline values: CDR1 LGHDT, CDR2 YNNKEL (reference sequence). Trimming shortened V by 5 bases and J by 0 bases, and 11 bases separated the two germline ends. The CDR3 length is 15 residues. The CDR3 is CASSNNQGSNQPQHF. In DNA, the CDR3 is TGTGCCAGCAGCAACAACCAGGGTAGCAATCAGCCCCAGCATTTT.

This clone was picked up one time. V is TRBV24-1 and J is TRBJ1-6, with a possible D match to TRBD1 (6 bases). The length of the CDR3 is 15 residues. Trimming removed 4 bases at V and 10 bases at J, with 16 bases between. CDR1 KGHDR and CDR2 SFDVKD come from the germline V gene. CDR3 nucleotide sequence: TGTGCCACCAGTGACAGTGGACAGCCGGGGTCACCCCTCCACTTT. It yields the protein CATSDSGQPGSPLHF.

V and J are TRBV4-1 and TRBJ1-1, with 9 bases that match TRBD1. This CDR3 region has 15 residues. CDR1 and CDR2 from the germline V gene are MGHRA and YSYEKL. V lost 3 bases and J lost 4; bases outside the gene matches: 6. The CDR3 DNA reads as TGCGCCAGCAGCCACCCCGGGACAGGGACCACTGAAGCTTTCTTT. Encoded protein: CASSHPGTGTTEAFF.

This chain connects TRBV28 to TRBJ2-5, with D perhaps TRBD1 (5 bases). The V end was cut by 3 bases, the J end by 5 bases, with 10 bases between. Per the germline V gene, CDR1 is MDHEN and CDR2 is SYDVKM. This CDR3 region has 13 residues. CDR3 sequence: CASSLSDTETQYF. The CDR3, as DNA: TGTGCCAGCAGTTTGTCGGACACCGAGACCCAGTACTTC.

This chain links TRBV18 with TRBJ2-1; the match to TRBD2 covers 12 bases. The germline gives CDR1 KGHSH, CDR2 LQKENI. There are 16 residues in the CDR3. Losses at the gene ends were 4 bases for V and 4 bases for J; bases not matched to a gene: 5. The CDR3 sequence is CASSRNLAGGYNEQFF. CDR3 sequence (DNA): TGTGCCAGCTCACGCAATCTAGCGGGAGGGTACAATGAGCAGTTCTTC.

The chain joins TRBV6-2 or TRBV6-3 to TRBJ2-1; 9 bases are shared with TRBD1. V shed 5 bases and J 8 bases; nucleotides not matched to a gene: 10. Germline assignment: CDR1 MNHEY and CDR2 SVGEGT. The CDR3 is 15 amino acids. CDR3 loop: CASSPGQGKSYEQFF. CDR3 sequence (DNA): TGTGCCAGCAGTCCGGGACAGGGTAAATCTTATGAGCAGTTCTTC.

CDR3 sequence reads: CASSLGAGAANTGELFF. The DNA for the CDR3 is TGTGCCAGCAGCTTAGGGGCTGGGGCCGCGAACACCGGGGAGCTGTTTTTT. V is TRBV11-2 and J is TRBJ2-2; D is perhaps TRBD1 (5 bases). Deletions cut 1 base from V and 0 bases from J, with 12 bases between. CDR1 is SGHAT, CDR2 FQNNGV, per germline. This CDR3 is 17 amino acids long.